Listed below are T cell receptor beta chains from one sample, sequenced in a study of blood T cell repertoires in COVID-19. Clones were sequenced by immunoSEQ multiplex PCR, and TCRdb holds only the in-frame ones, with some missing. The sample consists of about 310,000 clones, about 91% of them appearing once. Sequenced material: PBMCs or T cells enriched from blood (not recorded which). Every receptor here comes from a woman between 35 and 50 years old who had recovered from COVID-19. CDR3s include the opening cysteine and the closing phenylalanine or tryptophan. D genes are given only for firm matches. Clone size is given for some rows only: seen once, a few or many times, or a class if the clone is expanded.

>TRBJ1-5|TRBV6-5|.|TRBD1
TGTGCCAGCAGTTGGGGTACAGGGGAAAATCAGCCCCAGCATTTT
CASSWGTGENQPQHF
>TRBJ1-1|TRBV27|.|.
TGTGCCAGCAGTCCCCAGGGTAGCACTGAAGCTTTCTTT
CASSPQGSTEAFF
>TRBJ1-6|TRBV15|.|.
TGTGCCACCAGCAGGTTCGGGAGCTCCTATAATTCACCCCTCCACTTT
CATSRFGSSYNSPLHF
>TRBJ1-2|TRBV6-1|.|.
TGTGCCAGCAGTGAAGGACGAGGACACTCTTTTAACTATGGCTACACCTTC
CASSEGRGHSFNYGYTF
>TRBJ1-4|TRBV28|few|.
TGTGCCAGCCGGGATCCGGTGATTAATGAAAAACTGTTTTTT
CASRDPVINEKLFF
>TRBJ1-5|TRBV30|.|.
TGTGCCTGGAGCCAGATGGGGGCCCTCAATCAGCCCCAGCATTTT
CAWSQMGALNQPQHF
>TRBJ2-2|TRBV7-9|.|.
TGTGCCAGCAGCGCACCGGGTTCAACCGGGGAGCTGTTTTTT
CASSAPGSTGELFF
>TRBJ2-1|TRBV24-1|.|.
TGTGCCACCAGTGATTTGACGGGATCCCTCCTCAATGAGCAGTTCTTC
CATSDLTGSLLNEQFF
>TRBJ2-7|TRBV28|.|.
TGTGCCAGCAGTTTATCGGGGAACGAGCAGTACTTC
CASSLSGNEQYF
>TRBJ2-7|TRBV4-3|.|TRBD1
TGCGCCAGCAGCCGGTCCCGGGACAGCGCCTACGAGCAGTACTTC
CASSRSRDSAYEQYF
>TRBJ2-7|TRBV10-3|.|TRBD2
TGTGCCATCAGTGAGTCAGTACTAGCGGAACAGTACTTC
CAISESVLAEQYF
>TRBJ1-3|TRBV9|.|.
TGTGCCAGCAGCTTTACAGGGAACTCACCTGGGACCATATATTTT
CASSFTGNSPGTIYF
>TRBJ2-7|TRBV19|once|.
TGTGCCAGTAGTATGGGGCCTTCGGACGAGCAGTACTTC
CASSMGPSDEQYF
>TRBJ1-1|TRBV5-1|.|.
TGCGCCAGCAGCTTGGCCGCAGGGGTCGGGGCTTTCTTT
CASSLAAGVGAFF
>TRBJ1-5|TRBV7-9|few|.
TGTGCCAGCAGCTTAACAGGAAAGAATCAGCCCCAGCATTTT
CASSLTGKNQPQHF
>TRBJ2-3|TRBV3-1/TRBV3-2|.|.
TGTGCCAGCAGCCAAGATACTATCACGCAGTATTTT
CASSQDTITQYF
>TRBJ2-7|TRBV27|.|.
TGTGCCAGCAGTTTCAGTAGGGGCCCCTACGAGCAGTACTTC
CASSFSRGPYEQYF
>TRBJ1-3|TRBV2|.|TRBD1
TGTGCCAGCAGTCGGGACAGGTCAGGAAACACCATATATTTT
CASSRDRSGNTIYF
>TRBJ2-2|TRBV6-4|.|TRBD1
TGTGCCAGCAGCACTCACCGACAGGGCGGTATCGGGGAGCTGTTTTTT
CASSTHRQGGIGELFF
>TRBJ2-3|TRBV7-6|many|TRBD2
TGTGCCAGCAGCTCCCCCGGGGGGGTGTCTAGCACAGATACGCAGTATTTT
CASSSPGGVSSTDTQYF
>TRBJ2-7|TRBV7-3|.|TRBD2
TGTGCCAGCAGCTTATACTTTGTAGCGGGGGCCTACGAGCAGTACTTC
CASSLYFVAGAYEQYF
>TRBJ1-3|TRBV27|.|.
TGTGCCAGCAGTCTAACAGGGCTCGGAAACACCATATATTTT
CASSLTGLGNTIYF
>TRBJ1-5|TRBV20-1|once|.
TGCAGTGCTCGTGGGGGGGGCATAGATCAGCCCCAGCATTTT
CSARGGGIDQPQHF
>TRBJ2-6|TRBV30|once|TRBD1
TGTGCCTGGAGTGTACGAGGACAGGGTGCCTCTGGGGCCAACGTCCTGACTTTC
CAWSVRGQGASGANVLTF
>TRBJ2-7|TRBV11-3|once|TRBD2
TGTGCCAGCAGCTTAGAGGCTAGCGGTTTCTACGAGCAGTACTTC
CASSLEASGFYEQYF
>TRBJ2-2|TRBV19|.|TRBD2
TGTGCCAGTGGGGTGGGAGGGTGGAACACCGGGGAGCTGTTTTTT
CASGVGGWNTGELFF
>TRBJ2-1|TRBV30|.|.
TGTGCCTGGAGGCGGGACAGATACAATGAGCAGTTCTTC
CAWRRDRYNEQFF
>TRBJ2-2|TRBV9|.|TRBD1
TGTGCCAGCACCAGACAGGGGCAAACCGGGGAGCTGTTTTTT
CASTRQGQTGELFF
>TRBJ1-6|TRBV5-1|.|TRBD1
TGCGCCAGCAGCTCTTACGGACAGGGGGCCAATTCACCCCTCCACTTT
CASSSYGQGANSPLHF
>TRBJ1-2|TRBV5-5|few|.
TGTGCCAGCAGCTGTACCCAGAACTATGGCTACACCTTC
CASSCTQNYGYTF
>TRBJ2-1|TRBV11-3|.|.
TGTGCCAGCAGCTTAGATAACGCGGGAAATGAGCAGTTCTTC
CASSLDNAGNEQFF
>TRBJ1-1|TRBV7-2|.|.
TGTGCCAGCAGCTTAGGCTCCGACAGGACTCTCTTCATGAACACTGAAGCTTTCTTT
CASSLGSDRTLFMNTEAFF
>TRBJ2-5|TRBV30|.|TRBD2
TGTGCCTGGAGTCTAGGACTAGCGGGAGAAGAGACCCAGTACTTC
CAWSLGLAGEETQYF
>TRBJ1-1|TRBV3-1/TRBV3-2|.|.
TGTGCCAGCAGCCAATTGGGGGGAGCAAAGGAAGCTTTCTTT
CASSQLGGAKEAFF
>TRBJ2-1|TRBV18|few|TRBD1
TGTGCCAGCTCACCACTGGGACAGGCCTACAATGAGCAGTTCTTC
CASSPLGQAYNEQFF
>TRBJ1-2|TRBV24-1|.|TRBD1
TGTGCCACCAGTGAGAGCGGGACAGGGGGTACCTATGGCTACACCTTC
CATSESGTGGTYGYTF
>TRBJ2-1|TRBV5-1|.|.
TGCGCCAGCAGCTTGGACACTAGCACTGAGCAGTTCTTC
CASSLDTSTEQFF
>TRBJ2-1|TRBV28|.|.
TGTGCCAGCAGTTCCCTTCGTGGGGCCCGATACAATGAGCAGTTCTTC
CASSSLRGARYNEQFF
>TRBJ1-5|TRBV6-2/TRBV6-3|.|.
TGTGCCAGCAGTTTTCCCCATTTCCCCCAGCATTTT
CASSFPHFPQHF
>TRBJ1-6|TRBV30|.|.
TGTGCCTGGTCCGCGGGGGAGGGATCACCCCTCCACTTT
CAWSAGEGSPLHF
>TRBJ2-4|TRBV5-6|few|.
TGTGCCAGCAGCTCTCTAGTAGCCAAAAACATTCAGTACTTC
CASSSLVAKNIQYF
>TRBJ2-7|TRBV9|.|TRBD2
TGTGCCAGCAGCGCAGACCCTAGCGGGCTCTACGAGCAGTACTTC
CASSADPSGLYEQYF
>TRBJ2-1|TRBV2|.|TRBD1
TGTGCCAGCAGTGAAGAATGGGACAGCTTTCACAATGAGCAGTTCTTC
CASSEEWDSFHNEQFF
>TRBJ2-4|TRBV3-1/TRBV3-2|.|TRBD1
TGTGCCAGCAGCCAACAGTTCACAGGGGAAAACATTCAGTACTTC
CASSQQFTGENIQYF
>TRBJ2-2|TRBV11-2|.|TRBD1
TGTGCCAGCAGCTTGGGACAGGGATACACCGGGGAGCTGTTTTTT
CASSLGQGYTGELFF
>TRBJ1-3|TRBV5-4|.|TRBD1
TGTGCCAGCAGCTTGGACAGGGGCCCTGGAAACACCATATATTTT
CASSLDRGPGNTIYF